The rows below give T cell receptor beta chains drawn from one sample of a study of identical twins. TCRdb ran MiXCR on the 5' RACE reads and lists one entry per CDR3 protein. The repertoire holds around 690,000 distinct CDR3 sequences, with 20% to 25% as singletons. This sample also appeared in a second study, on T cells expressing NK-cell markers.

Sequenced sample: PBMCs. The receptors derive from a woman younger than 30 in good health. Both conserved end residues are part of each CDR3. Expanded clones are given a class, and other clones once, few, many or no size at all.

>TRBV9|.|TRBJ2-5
CASSAPGVETQYF
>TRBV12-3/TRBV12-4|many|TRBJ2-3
CASRGRKADTQYF
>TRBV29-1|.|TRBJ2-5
CSVEVGGAGETQYF
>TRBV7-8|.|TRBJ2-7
CASSLVGTAVDEQYF
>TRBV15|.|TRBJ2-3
CATSRVIDTQYF
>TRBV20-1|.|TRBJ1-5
CSAREDNQPQHF
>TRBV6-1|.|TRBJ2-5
CASSRDLAGRETQYF
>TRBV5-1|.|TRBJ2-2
CASRLETNTGELFF
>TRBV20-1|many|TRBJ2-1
CSADSRTTYNEQFF
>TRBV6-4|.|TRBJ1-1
CASRETANTEAFF
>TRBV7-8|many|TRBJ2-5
CASSLVGGGQGTQYF
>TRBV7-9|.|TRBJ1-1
CASSRALRNTEAFF
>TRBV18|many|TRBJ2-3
CASSPLAGGRADTQYF
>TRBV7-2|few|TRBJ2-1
CASSLREKQFF
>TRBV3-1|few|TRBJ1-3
CASSQVPGARGRNGNTIYF
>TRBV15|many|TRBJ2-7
CATSRDSRPANYEQYF
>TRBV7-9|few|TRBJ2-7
CASSLRQGGAYEQYF
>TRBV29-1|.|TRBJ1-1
CSVGRAGTEAFF
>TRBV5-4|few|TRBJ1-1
CASSLDRGGPEAFF
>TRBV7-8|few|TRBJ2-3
CASSLQGLAGRDTQYF
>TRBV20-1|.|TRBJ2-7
CSVRSGRASYEQYF
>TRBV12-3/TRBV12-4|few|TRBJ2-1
CASSPFTHPHEQFF
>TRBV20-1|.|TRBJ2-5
CSATKTDQGTQYF
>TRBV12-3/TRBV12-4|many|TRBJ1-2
CASSYGTGYTF
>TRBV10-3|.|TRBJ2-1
CAISGTRELNEQFF
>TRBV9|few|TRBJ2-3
CASSVGLATDTQYF
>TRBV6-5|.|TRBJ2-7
CASSYGGQGARQYF
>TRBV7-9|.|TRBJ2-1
CASSLGLSTDEQFF
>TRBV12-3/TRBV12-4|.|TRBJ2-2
CASIPSGRAHTGELFF
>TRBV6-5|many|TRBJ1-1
CASTLGNEAFF
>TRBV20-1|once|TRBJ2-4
CSARAGPAKNIQYF
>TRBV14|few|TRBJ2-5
CASSLLTGETQYF
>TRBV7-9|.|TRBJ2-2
CASSLPDRANTGELFF
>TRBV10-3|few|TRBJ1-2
CAISESSGGRQHGYTF
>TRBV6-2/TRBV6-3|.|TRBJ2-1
CASSYPDNEQFF
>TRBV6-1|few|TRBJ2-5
CASRNTGGDETQYF
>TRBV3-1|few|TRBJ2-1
CASRDGTRYSEQFF
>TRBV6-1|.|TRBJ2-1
CASENDEQFF
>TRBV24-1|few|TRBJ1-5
CATSDFAWGSEDNQPQHF
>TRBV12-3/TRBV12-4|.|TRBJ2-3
CASSFWGSMTDTQYF
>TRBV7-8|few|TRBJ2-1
CASSEGLMDEQFF
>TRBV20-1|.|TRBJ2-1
CSAPRLGMDEQFF
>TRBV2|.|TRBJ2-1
CASNSQALTYNEQFF
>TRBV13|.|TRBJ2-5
CASRLAGRETQYF
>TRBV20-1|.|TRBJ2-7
CSATTGYNEQYF
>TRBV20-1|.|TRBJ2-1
CSARDDLGARYNEQFF
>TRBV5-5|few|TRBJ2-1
CASSVGVSAEQFF
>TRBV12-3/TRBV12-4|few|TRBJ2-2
CASSLLLAATGELFF
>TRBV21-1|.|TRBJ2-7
CASSKFPLGEHQFYEQYF
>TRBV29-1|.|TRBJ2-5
CSVENRQTQETQYF
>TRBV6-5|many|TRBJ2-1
CASSFGTPNEQFF
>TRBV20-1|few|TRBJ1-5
CSVTLAAGHGNQPQHF
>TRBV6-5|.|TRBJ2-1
CASSYSGQGNEQFF
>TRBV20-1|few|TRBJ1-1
CSASRSRGGYTEAFF
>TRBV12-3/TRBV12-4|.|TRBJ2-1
CASTLTRVGNEQFF
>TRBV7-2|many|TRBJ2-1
CASSPKAPGYNEQFF
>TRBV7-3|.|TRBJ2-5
CASSPFPALFETQYF
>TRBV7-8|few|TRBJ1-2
CASSFRRTGTNSYGYTF